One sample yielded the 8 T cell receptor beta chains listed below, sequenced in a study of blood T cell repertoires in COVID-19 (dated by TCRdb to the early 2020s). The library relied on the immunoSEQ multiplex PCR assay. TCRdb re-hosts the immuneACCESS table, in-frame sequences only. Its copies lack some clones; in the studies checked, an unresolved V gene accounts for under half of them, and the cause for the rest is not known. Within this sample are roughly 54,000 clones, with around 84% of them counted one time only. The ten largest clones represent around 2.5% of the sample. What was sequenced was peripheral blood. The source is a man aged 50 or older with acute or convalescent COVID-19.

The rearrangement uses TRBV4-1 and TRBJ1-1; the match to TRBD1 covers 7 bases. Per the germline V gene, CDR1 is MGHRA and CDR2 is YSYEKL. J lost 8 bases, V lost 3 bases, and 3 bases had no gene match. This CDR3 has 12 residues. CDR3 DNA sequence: TGCGCCAGCAGCCACCGACAGGGAGAAGCTTTCTTT. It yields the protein CASSHRQGEAFF.

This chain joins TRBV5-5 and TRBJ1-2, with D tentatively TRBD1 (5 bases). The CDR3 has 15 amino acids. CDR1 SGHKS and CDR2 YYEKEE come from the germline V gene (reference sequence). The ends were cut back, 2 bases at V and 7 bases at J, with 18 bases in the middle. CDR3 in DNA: TGTGCCAGCAGCTTAGGTGGGGACTCCGGGAGTGGCTACACCTTC. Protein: CASSLGGDSGSGYTF. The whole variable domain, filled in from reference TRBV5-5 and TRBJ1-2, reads DAGVTQSPTHLIKTRGQQVTLRCSPISGHKSVSWYQQVLGQGPQFIFQYYEKEERGRGNFPDRFSARQFPNYSSELNVNALLLGDSALYLCASSLGGDSGSGYTFGSGTRLTVV.

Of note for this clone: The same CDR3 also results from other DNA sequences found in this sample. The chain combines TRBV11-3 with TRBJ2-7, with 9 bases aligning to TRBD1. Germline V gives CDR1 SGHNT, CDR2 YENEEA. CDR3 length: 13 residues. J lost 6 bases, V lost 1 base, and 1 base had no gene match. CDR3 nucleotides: TGTGCCAGCAGCTTAGGGGGACAGGGCGAGCAGTACTTC. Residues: CASSLGGQGEQYF.

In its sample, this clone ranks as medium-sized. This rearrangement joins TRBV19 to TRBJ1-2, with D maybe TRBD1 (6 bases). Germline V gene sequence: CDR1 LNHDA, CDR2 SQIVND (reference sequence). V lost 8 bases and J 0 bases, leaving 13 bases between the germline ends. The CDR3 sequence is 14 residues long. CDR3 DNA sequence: TGTGCCAGTGCCGGACAGAGAGCTAACTATGGCTACACCTTC. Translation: CASAGQRANYGYTF.

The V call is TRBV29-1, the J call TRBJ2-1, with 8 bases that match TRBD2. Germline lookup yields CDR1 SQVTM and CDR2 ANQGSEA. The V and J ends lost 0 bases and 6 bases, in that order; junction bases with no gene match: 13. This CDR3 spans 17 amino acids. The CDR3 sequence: CSVEDLTWTSRGNEQFF. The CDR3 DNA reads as TGCAGCGTTGAAGATCTTACCTGGACTAGCCGAGGCAATGAGCAGTTCTTC.

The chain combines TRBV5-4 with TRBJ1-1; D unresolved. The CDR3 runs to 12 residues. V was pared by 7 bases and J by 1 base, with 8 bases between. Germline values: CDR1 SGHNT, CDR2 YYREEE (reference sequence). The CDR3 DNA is TGTGCCAGCGCGAGGGAGAACACTGAAGCTTTCTTT. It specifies CASARENTEAFF.

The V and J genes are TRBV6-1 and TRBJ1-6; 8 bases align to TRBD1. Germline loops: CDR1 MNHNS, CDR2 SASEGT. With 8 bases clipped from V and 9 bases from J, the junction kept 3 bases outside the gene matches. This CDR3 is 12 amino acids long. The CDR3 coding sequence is TGTGCCAGCGGACAGGGCGCTTCACCCCTCCACTTT. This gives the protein CASGQGASPLHF.

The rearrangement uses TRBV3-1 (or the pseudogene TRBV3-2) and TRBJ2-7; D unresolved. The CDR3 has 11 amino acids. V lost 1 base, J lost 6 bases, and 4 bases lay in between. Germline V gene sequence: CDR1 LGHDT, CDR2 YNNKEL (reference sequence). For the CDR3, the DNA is TGTGCCAGCAGCCAAGGGCCCGAGCAGTACTTC. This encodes CASSQGPEQYF.